These 14 T cell receptor beta chains originate from one sample sequenced in a study of T cells in women clearing cervical HPV infection. Libraries were prepared by immunoSEQ multiplex PCR; TCRdb keeps only in-frame clonotypes and omits some of them. This sample carries 35,000 to 45,000 clones, with around 1.3% going to the ten biggest clones. Material for sequencing was blood buffy coat. The receptors were sampled from a woman aged 18 to 75 with a cervical HPV16 infection that either progressed to CIN3+ or cleared (not recorded which).

With respect to this clone: The CDR3 end lies 3 residues beyond the end of the read and is filled in from the germline J gene. The V call is TRBV20-1, the J call TRBJ2-5; D is unresolved. Trimming removed 6 bases at V and 1 base at J, with 6 bases between. Per the germline V gene, CDR1 is DFQATT and CDR2 is SNEGSKA (reference sequence). The length of the CDR3 is 11 residues. The CDR3 sequence: CSAGSQETQYF. The sequenced CDR3 bases are TGCAGTGCGGGCTCCCAAGAGACC.

Worth noting for this clone: The read stops 3 residues short of the end of the CDR3; the missing end is completed from the germline J gene. V gene TRBV7-2 combines with J gene TRBJ2-4, with 10 nucleotides matching TRBD2. The V gene's germline CDR1 is SGHTA and CDR2 FQGNSA. The CDR3 length is 15 residues. The CDR3 loop reads CASSFYLAGAETQYF. The CDR3 bases that were read are TGTGCCAGCAGCTTCTACCTAGCGGGGGCGGAGACT. The complete variable domain, with remaining parts taken from reference TRBV7-2 and TRBJ2-4, reads GAGVSQSPSNKVTEKGKDVELRCDPISGHTALYWYRQSLGQGLEFLIYFQGNSAPDKSGLPSDRFSAERTGGSVSTLTIQRTQQEDSAVYLCASSFYLAGAETQYFGAGTRLSVL.

To note about this clone: From the germline J gene comes the end of the CDR3, since the read stops 3 residues before it. The chain recombines TRBV7-3 with TRBJ2-1, with a tentative D call TRBD1 (7 bases). The CDR3 is 15 residues long. Per the germline V gene, CDR1 is SGHTA and CDR2 is FQGTGA. Trimming stripped 4 bases from V and 6 bases from J, with 16 bases between. CDR3 DNA (partial): TGTGCCAGCAGCTCGGGAACAGGGGACTTCAATGAG. Protein sequence: CASSSGTGDFNE. The entire CDR3 is CASSSGTGDFNEQFF.

Concerning this clone: Read sequence stops 3 residues before the CDR3 end, and the germline J gene provides the missing end. This chain connects TRBV19 to TRBJ1-2; D remains ambiguous. The CDR3 is 16 amino acids. The V and J ends lost 3 bases and 5 bases respectively, with 19 bases between them. CDR1 is LNHDA and CDR2 is SQIVND in the germline V gene (reference sequence). This CDR3 reads CASSIRGPNGVYGYTF. The sequenced CDR3 bases are TGTGCCAGTAGTATCCGGGGTCCTAACGGCGTATATGGC.

Concerning this clone: Sequencing ends 3 residues short of the CDR3 end; the germline J gene provides the rest. The V and J genes are TRBV20-1 and TRBJ2-1, with 12 bases identical to TRBD2. Germline CDR1 and CDR2: DFQATT and SNEGSKA (reference sequence). This CDR3 is built from 14 residues. Trimming removed 1 base from V and 7 bases from J; junction bases left unmatched: 2. The CDR3 bases that were read are TGCAGTGCTAGAGGACTAGCGGGAGTAAATGAG. Encoded protein: CSARGLAGVNE. The full-length CDR3 reads as CSARGLAGVNEQFF.

A remark on this clone: Read data end 3 residues before the CDR3 end; the end is taken from the germline J gene. J is TRBJ2-1 and V is TRBV14; 7 positions match TRBD2. CDR1 SGHDN and CDR2 FVKESK come from the germline V gene. The V gene end was trimmed by 1 base and the J gene end by 0 bases; junction bases not matched to a gene: 9. The CDR3 runs 18 residues. CDR3 DNA, as far as it was read: TGTGCCAGCAGCCAAGTCTCTCGCGGGAGTTTCTCCTACAATGAG. Translating gives CASSQVSRGSFSYNE. The CDR3, in full, reads CASSQVSRGSFSYNEQFF. Combining the CDR3 with reference TRBV14 and TRBJ2-1 gives the whole variable domain EAGVTQFPSHSVIEKGQTVTLRCDPISGHDNLYWYRRVMGKEIKFLLHFVKESKQDESGMPNNRFLAERTGGTYSTLKVQPAELEDSGVYFCASSQVSRGSFSYNEQFFGPGTRLTVL.

To note about this clone: Read sequence stops 3 residues before the CDR3 end, and the germline J gene provides the missing end. The rearrangement uses TRBV30 and TRBJ1-6; a weak D match, TRBD1 (5 bases). The ends were cut back, 5 bases at V and 0 bases at J, with 5 bases in the middle. This CDR3 is 13 amino acids long. The germline CDR1 and CDR2 sequences are GTSNPN and SVGIG (reference sequence). The CDR3 sequence is CAWDSSYNSPLHF. The sequenced CDR3 bases are TGTGCCTGGGACAGCTCCTATAATTCACCC.

Details on this clone: The CDR3 extends 3 residues past the end of the read, so its final part is completed from the germline J gene. The chain combines TRBV7-3 with TRBJ2-1; 8 positions agree with TRBD2. This CDR3 is 15 amino acids long. Germline CDR1 and CDR2: SGHTA and FQGTGA. Germline trimming cut 5 bases from V and 1 base from J; bases unmatched to any gene: 4. CDR3 sequence reads: CASSAAGGSYNEQFF. The CDR3 DNA, read in part, is TGTGCCAGCAGCGCCGCGGGGGGTTCCTACAATGAG.

As for this clone: The CDR3 is cut off 3 residues early in the read; its end comes from the germline J gene. V gene TRBV5-1 combines with J gene TRBJ1-6; 10 bases fit TRBD1. Germline V CDR1 and CDR2: SGHRS, YFSETQ. The V gene end was trimmed by 0 bases and the J gene end by 10 bases; junction bases not matched to a gene: 1. The CDR3 length is 14 residues. CDR3 amino acids: CASSLGQGASPLHF. The part of the CDR3 DNA that was read is TGCGCCAGCAGCTTGGGACAGGGGGCCTCACCC.

For this clone: Sequencing ends 3 residues short of the CDR3 end; the germline J gene provides the rest. The chain uses TRBV7-9 and TRBJ2-2, with 9 bases matching TRBD2. Germline CDR1 and CDR2: SEHNR and FQNEAQ (reference sequence). The CDR3 totals 15 residues. V lost 8 bases, J lost 4 bases, and 8 bases stayed unmatched. The CDR3 loop is CASAGGGTITGELFF. The CDR3 DNA, read in part, is TGTGCCAGCGCGGGGGGGGGCACAATCACCGGGGAG.

With respect to this clone: The read falls 3 residues short of the CDR3 end, and the missing part is taken from the germline J gene. The chain uses TRBV7-2 and TRBJ2-3; D is possibly TRBD2 (5 bases). The CDR3 has 14 residues. Per germline, CDR1 SGHTA and CDR2 FQGNSA. The covered CDR3 bases are TGTGCCAGCAGCCTCCCGGACTTCCAAGAGACG. Its protein product is CASSLPDFQET. The full-length CDR3 reads as CASSLPDFQETQYF.

Comments on this clone: The observed sequence ends 3 residues before the CDR3 terminus, with the missing tail filled in from the germline J gene. The V gene is TRBV19, the J gene TRBJ2-5; 11 bases align to TRBD1. The J segment lost 4 bases and the V segment lost 6 bases, leaving 7 bases of the junction unmatched. Germline V gene data show CDR1 as LNHDA and CDR2 as SQIVND (reference sequence). This CDR3 spans 15 amino acids. CDR3 sequence reads: CASSHGQGAGETQYF. The CDR3 bases that were read are TGTGCCAGTAGCCATGGACAGGGGGCAGGAGAGACC.

As to this clone: The DNA ends 3 residues before the CDR3 does, and the rest of the CDR3 is filled in from the germline J gene. This chain uses TRBV29-1 with TRBJ1-1, with D tentatively TRBD1 (6 bases). V lost 7 bases to trimming and J lost 6 bases, with 24 bases between them. This CDR3 spans 15 amino acids. Germline CDR1 and CDR2: SQVTM and ANQGSEA. The part of the CDR3 DNA that was read is TGCAGCGGGACCCCCACCAGGGGCGATAGGTCTGAA. Translating gives CSGTPTRGDRSE. The CDR3 reads in full as CSGTPTRGDRSEAFF.

Concerning this clone: Coverage ceases 3 residues before the CDR3 finishes, and the germline J gene fills in the end. The chain employs TRBV30 and TRBJ1-4; D is perhaps TRBD1 (5 bases). This CDR3 is 14 amino acids long. The germline CDR1 and CDR2 sequences are GTSNPN and SVGIG (reference sequence). The CDR3 region is CAWRSTVLVSPLFF. Partial CDR3 DNA: TGTGCCTGGAGGTCGACAGTACTGGTGTCACCA.